The 8 T cell receptor beta chains below were found in one sample sequenced in a study of graft-versus-host responses after intestinal transplantation. What these receptors recognize is not known. Data came from immunoSEQ multiplex PCR; TCRdb stores just in-frame clones and leaves some out. The sample holds 96,000 or so clones; around nine tenths are singletons and the top ten take around 0.17%. The sample consisted of unstimulated CD4+ T cells sorted from spleen or lymph node cells, taken before intestinal transplant. The receptors originated from a human donor who received an intestinal transplant.

The chain combines TRBV5-1 with TRBJ2-3, with 8 bases fitting TRBD2. This CDR3 is built from 15 residues. CDR1 is SGHRS, CDR2 YFSETQ, per germline. V was clipped by 0 bases and J by 1 base; unmatched bases: 1. This CDR3 is CASSLGSGGTDTQYF. The DNA for the CDR3 is TGCGCCAGCAGCTTGGGTAGCGGGGGCACAGATACGCAGTATTTT.

V and J are TRBV2 and TRBJ2-2, with D tentatively TRBD2 (6 bases). The CDR3 has 15 amino acids. Germline V gene data show CDR1 as SNHLY and CDR2 as FYNNEI. With 5 bases removed from V and 1 base from J, the gap between germline ends came to 11 bases. The chain's CDR3 is CASSYSGVNTGELFF. CDR3 sequence (DNA): TGTGCCAGCAGTTATAGCGGAGTGAACACCGGGGAGCTGTTTTTT.

J is TRBJ1-6 and V is TRBV6-5, with D uncertain. V lost 2 bases and J lost 8, with 10 bases in between. The CDR3 covers 14 residues. Per germline, CDR1 MNHEY and CDR2 SVGAGI. The DNA of the CDR3 is TGTGCCAGCAGTTACGGCAGGCTGGATTCACCCCTCCACTTT. Translated, it gives CASSYGRLDSPLHF.

V is TRBV6-1 and J is TRBJ1-4; TRBD1 matches 7 bases. Germline trimming cut 5 bases from V and 8 bases from J; bases unmatched to any gene: 5. Germline V lookup: CDR1 MNHNS, CDR2 SASEGT. The CDR3 extends over 13 amino acids. CDR3 nucleotides: TGTGCCAGCAGTAGGGCAGGGGGAGAAAAACTGTTTTTT. This sequence encodes CASSRAGGEKLFF.

This sequence joins TRBV21-1 and TRBJ2-1; TRBD1 reflects the table's D call only, with no check against the DNA. TRBV21-1 is an annotated pseudogene. This CDR3 spans 17 amino acids. CDR3: CASGPGYTPPQYNEQFF. For the CDR3, the DNA is TGTGCCAGCGGCCCAGGCTACACTCCGCCCCAGTACAATGAGCAGTTCTTC.

In its sample, this clone was seen a few times. J is TRBJ2-7 and V is TRBV6-1; D is undetermined. Trimming shortened V by 2 bases and J by 9 bases, and 11 bases separated the two germline ends. The CDR3 consists of 12 residues. CDR1 and CDR2 (germline): MNHNS, SASEGT. CDR3 in amino acids: CASSELASVQYF. Written as DNA, the CDR3 is TGTGCCAGCAGTGAACTGGCTTCTGTGCAGTACTTC.

V gene TRBV7-7 combines with J gene TRBJ2-5; possibly TRBD2 for D (5 bases). Looked up from germline, CDR1 is SSHAT and CDR2 is FNYEAQ (reference sequence). Trimming left V 2 bases short and J 5 bases short, with 15 bases between. The CDR3 consists of 15 residues. CDR3 coding DNA: TGTGCCAGCAGCTTATCGCCTAGCCGTGCGGAGACCCAGTACTTC. Its protein is CASSLSPSRAETQYF.

This clone was picked up a small number of times. The chain combines TRBV10-1 with TRBJ1-3; 7 bases are shared with TRBD1. The CDR3 extends over 16 amino acids. V was pared by 1 base and J by 8 bases, with 11 bases of the junction left unmatched. Germline V gene data show CDR1 as WNHNN and CDR2 as SYGVQD (reference sequence). The CDR3 nucleotides read TGCGCCAGCAGTGAGTACAGGGGCTTCTGGCGCTACACCATATATTTT. This encodes CASSEYRGFWRYTIYF.